The 22 T cell receptor beta chains below all came from one sample that was sequenced in a study of T-cell reconstitution after alpha-beta-depleted transplantation in children. A library of TCRbeta sequences, prepared with unique molecular identifiers, was generated. TCRdb processed the PCR reads anew with MiXCR; each CDR3 protein has one entry. The sample contains around 480,000 distinct CDR3 sequences, over 25% of which appear only once. The sample was PBMCs from the stem cell graft donor, taken from the stem cell graft. The receptors stem from a human donor who donated a stem cell graft to a child with aplastic anemia.

This clonotype came up a few times. The CDR3 protein is CASSVEGHGYTF. The CDR3 DNA sequence: TGTGCCAGCAGCGTAGAGGGTCATGGCTACACCTTC. The chain combines TRBV9 with TRBJ1-2; D uncertain. V was pared by 0 bases and J by 6 bases, with 6 bases between. The CDR3 length is 12 residues. The V gene's germline CDR1 is SGDLS and CDR2 YYNGEE. Combining the CDR3 with reference TRBV9 and TRBJ1-2 gives the whole variable domain DSGVTQTPKHLITATGQRVTLRCSPRSGDLSVYWYQQSLDQGLQFLIQYYNGEERAKGNILERFSAQQFPDLHSELNLSSLELGDSALYFCASSVEGHGYTFGSGTRLTVV.

With respect to this clonotype: A junction boundary mismatches the germline segment, possibly from a read error. V and J are TRBV12-3 or TRBV12-4 and TRBJ2-1; 12 positions agree with TRBD1. The length of the CDR3 is 16 residues. CDR3 sequence: CASSAPGQGAYNEHFF. As DNA, the CDR3 is TGTGCCAGCAGTGCACCGGGACAGGGGGCATACAATGAGCATTTCTTC.

The J gene is TRBJ2-2, the V gene TRBV29-1, with D possibly being TRBD1 or TRBD2 (5 bases each). V gave up 4 bases and J gave up 4 bases, with 19 bases separating them. The germline CDR1 and CDR2 sequences are SQVTM and ANQGSEA. CDR3 length equals 16 residues. The CDR3 sequence: CSVGNEGPWSTGELFF. DNA for the CDR3: TGCAGCGTTGGAAATGAGGGGCCATGGAGCACCGGGGAGCTGTTTTTT.

This clonotype has just a few counts. The chain uses TRBV20-1 and TRBJ1-2, with 8 nucleotides matching TRBD1. The CDR3 loop spans 15 amino acids. CDR1 DFQATT and CDR2 SNEGSKA come from the germline V gene (reference sequence). With V trimmed by 3 bases and J by 8 bases, 14 bases remained unmatched. For the CDR3, the DNA is TGCAGTGCTAGGGGGGACAGGCCGCTAACTAAAGGCTACACCTTC. It is translated as CSARGDRPLTKGYTF.

This clonotype was detected a few times. The chain links TRBV7-9 to TRBJ1-2; D uncertain. Germline assignment: CDR1 SEHNR and CDR2 FQNEAQ (reference sequence). The length of the CDR3 is 13 residues. V was shortened by 1 base and J by 6 bases, with 9 bases between the two germline ends. DNA for the CDR3: TGTGCCAGCAGCTTAGGCCCCCAGGATGGCTACACCTTC. Translated: CASSLGPQDGYTF.

A few counts support this clonotype. The V call is TRBV20-1, the J call TRBJ1-4, with D perhaps TRBD1 (5 bases). CDR1 is DFQATT, CDR2 SNEGSKA, per germline (reference sequence). Trimming stripped 4 bases from V and 8 bases from J, with 11 bases between. CDR3 length equals 12 residues. This CDR3 is CSATRAQEKLFF. The CDR3 DNA sequence: TGCAGTGCTACCAGGGCCCAGGAAAAACTGTTTTTT.

V is TRBV25-1 and J is TRBJ1-4, with 7 bases lining up with TRBD1. V lost 3 bases to trimming and J lost 0 bases; unmatched junction nucleotides: 13. The CDR3 consists of 19 residues. CDR1 and CDR2 from the germline V gene are MGHDK and SYGVNS. The CDR3 nucleotides are TGTGCCAGCAGTGACGAGGGGGCCAACCTGGACGCAACTAATGAAAAACTGTTTTTT. It specifies CASSDEGANLDATNEKLFF.

This rearrangement joins TRBV4-3 to TRBJ1-1; the D is unclear. Germline V gene data show CDR1 as LGHNA and CDR2 as YSLEER. The CDR3 is 14 residues long. V dropped 0 bases and J dropped 6 bases, with 11 bases sitting between them. CDR3 sequence reads: CASSQDIGNPEAFF. The CDR3, as DNA: TGCGCCAGCAGCCAAGATATCGGGAATCCTGAAGCTTTCTTT.

The chain joins TRBV5-1 to TRBJ2-7; no clear D gene. Germline values: CDR1 SGHRS, CDR2 YFSETQ. The CDR3 spans 15 residues. The V end lost 2 bases, the J end lost 6 bases, and 18 bases lay between the germline ends. The CDR3 reads CASSFLYSHTVEQYF. CDR3 in DNA: TGCGCCAGCAGCTTTCTTTACAGCCACACGGTCGAGCAGTACTTC.

The rearrangement joins TRBV30 to TRBJ2-1; no clear D gene. The CDR3 consists of 12 residues. The germline V gene encodes CDR1 GTSNPN and CDR2 SVGIG (reference sequence). V was pared by 2 bases and J by 8 bases, with 10 bases between. CDR3 nucleotide sequence: TGTGCCTGGAGTAAAGTCACCTATGAGCAGTTCTTC. It codes for CAWSKVTYEQFF. The full variable domain, its missing parts supplied by reference TRBV30 and TRBJ2-1, is SQTIHQWPATLVQPVGSPLSLECTVEGTSNPNLYWYRQAAGRGLQLLFYSVGIGQISSEVPQNLSASRPQDRQFILSSKKLLLSDSGFYLCAWSKVTYEQFFGPGTRLTVL.

This clonotype was detected only a few times. The J gene is TRBJ2-7, the V gene TRBV20-1; 7 bases fit TRBD2. V lost 6 bases to trimming and J lost 6 bases; unmatched junction nucleotides: 11. Germline loops: CDR1 DFQATT, CDR2 SNEGSKA (reference sequence). The CDR3 runs to 13 residues. This CDR3 reads CSASIRAGREQYF. The CDR3 nucleotides read TGCAGTGCCTCCATAAGAGCGGGGCGCGAGCAGTACTTC.

To note about this clonotype: Given a much more abundant clone one base away, this may be a read error. The chain joins TRBV9 to TRBJ2-7; 7 bases are shared with TRBD1. V lost 6 bases and J lost 0; bases outside the gene matches: 6. The CDR3 has 14 residues. Looked up from germline, CDR1 is SGDLS and CDR2 is YYNGEE. CDR3 protein: CASTGTVDSYEQYF. The CDR3 region has the DNA TGTGCCAGCACTGGGACAGTTGACTCCTACGAGCAGTACTTC.

There are a few counts of this clonotype. The V call is TRBV2, the J call TRBJ2-3; D not resolved. The CDR3 is 14 residues long. Trimming removed 4 bases from V and 2 bases from J, with 10 bases in between. CDR1 is SNHLY and CDR2 is FYNNEI in the germline V gene. This CDR3 reads CASSVSSNTDTQYF. The CDR3 DNA follows: TGTGCCAGCAGTGTTTCCTCAAACACAGATACGCAGTATTTT.

The sample holds a few counts of this clonotype. The V gene is TRBV28, the J gene TRBJ2-3; weak D call: TRBD2 (6 bases). This CDR3 is 12 amino acids long. Trimming removed 2 bases from V and 11 bases from J, with 11 bases in between. Germline V gene data show CDR1 as MDHEN and CDR2 as SYDVKM. This CDR3 is CASSLLTREQYF. CDR3 coding DNA: TGTGCCAGCAGTTTACTCACGCGGGAGCAGTATTTT.

The chain carries TRBV20-1 and TRBJ1-1; 11 bases line up with TRBD1. Germline V gives CDR1 DFQATT, CDR2 SNEGSKA (reference sequence). CDR3 length: 14 amino acids. V was clipped by 1 base and J by 2 bases; unmatched bases: 0. The CDR3 region is CSARGTGGNTEAFF. Here the CDR3 DNA reads TGCAGTGCTAGAGGGACAGGGGGCAACACTGAAGCTTTCTTT.

The rearrangement links TRBV20-1 to TRBJ1-2; weak D call: TRBD1 (5 bases). There are 17 residues in the CDR3. Trimming left V 1 base short and J 5 bases short, with 23 bases between. CDR1 is DFQATT, CDR2 SNEGSKA, per germline (reference sequence). The CDR3 loop is CSARVPGRRNLEYGYTF. The CDR3 DNA follows: TGCAGTGCTAGAGTTCCGGGACGGAGGAACCTCGAATATGGCTACACCTTC.

This chain joins TRBV4-1 and TRBJ1-2; TRBD1 matches at 9 bases. The CDR3 runs 14 residues. J was trimmed by 6 bases and V by 8 bases; bases with no gene match: 10. Germline lookup yields CDR1 MGHRA and CDR2 YSYEKL. The CDR3 sequence is CASGPGQGNDGYTF. CDR3 DNA sequence: TGCGCCAGCGGACCCGGACAGGGGAACGATGGCTACACCTTC.

J is TRBJ2-7 and V is TRBV7-2, with D perhaps TRBD2 (6 bases). V was pared by 2 bases and J by 3 bases, with 14 bases between. This CDR3 has 15 residues. CDR1 is SGHTA and CDR2 is FQGNSA in the germline V gene. The CDR3 region is CASSLFAGPVYEQYV. Here the CDR3 DNA reads TGTGCCAGCAGCTTATTTGCGGGACCTGTCTACGAGCAGTACGTC.

This chain joins TRBV5-1 and TRBJ1-5; D is possibly TRBD1 (5 bases). Trimming took off 0 bases at V and 3 bases at J, with 7 bases between the two ends. The CDR3 runs 14 residues. The V gene's germline CDR1 is SGHRS and CDR2 YFSETQ. The CDR3 loop reads CASSLDRINQPQHF. In nucleotides, the CDR3 is TGCGCCAGCAGCTTGGACAGGATCAATCAGCCCCAGCATTTT.

This clonotype appeared once. A much larger clone lies a single base off, so this may be a read error. CDR3 sequence: CSVDPTQETHYF. In DNA form, the CDR3 reads TGCAGCGTTGACCCTACACAAGAGACCCACTACTTC. The chain carries TRBV29-1 and TRBJ2-5, with D hard to call. CDR1 and CDR2 (germline): SQVTM, ANQGSEA. The CDR3 covers 12 residues.

The V call is TRBV6-2 or TRBV6-3, the J call TRBJ1-1, with D possibly matching TRBD1 (6 bases). Germline V gives CDR1 MNHEY, CDR2 SVGEGT. The CDR3 contains 16 residues. Deletions cut 5 bases from V and 0 bases from J, with 16 bases between. Here the CDR3 reads CASSTPQGPMNTEAFF. The DNA of the CDR3 is TGTGCCAGCAGTACCCCACAGGGACCCATGAACACTGAAGCTTTCTTT.

In this sample, this clonotype turned up a few times. V and J are TRBV20-1 and TRBJ1-4; D call uncertain. Germline V gives CDR1 DFQATT, CDR2 SNEGSKA (reference sequence). Trimming took off 3 bases at V and 3 bases at J, with 11 bases between the two ends. The CDR3 spans 14 residues. CDR3 nucleotides: TGCAGTGCTAGTCCGACGACGGCTAATGAAAAACTGTTTTTT. Translating it yields CSASPTTANEKLFF.